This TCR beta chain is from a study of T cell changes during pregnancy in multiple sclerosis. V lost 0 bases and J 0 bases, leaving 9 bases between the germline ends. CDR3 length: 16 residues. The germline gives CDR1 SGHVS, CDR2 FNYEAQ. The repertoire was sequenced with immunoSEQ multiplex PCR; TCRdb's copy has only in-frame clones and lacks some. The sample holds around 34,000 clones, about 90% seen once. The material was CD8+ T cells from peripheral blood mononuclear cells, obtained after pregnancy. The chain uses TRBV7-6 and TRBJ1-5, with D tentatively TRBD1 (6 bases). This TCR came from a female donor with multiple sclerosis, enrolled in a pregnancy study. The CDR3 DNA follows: TGTGCCAGCAGCTTAGCGACAGGCCTTAGCAATCAGCCCCAGCATTTT. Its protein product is CASSLATGLSNQPQHF.